This TCR beta chain was recovered during a study of CD8 T cells in ankylosing spondylitis. Study results and limitations: Among TCR beta sequences, a motif of 7 to 9 highly homologous variants appeared characteristic of ankylosing spondylitis blood.

From the 5' RACE reads, TCRdb called clonotypes with MiXCR, one entry per CDR3 protein. The table lists fewer than 750,000 distinct CDR3 sequences, around 17% of them singletons. The germline CDR1 and CDR2 sequences are SGHRS and YFSETQ. The V gene end was trimmed by 2 bases and the J gene end by 2 bases; junction bases not matched to a gene: 9. The CDR3 runs 17 residues. This clonotype was counted a few times. As yet, its antigen is unknown. This chain joins TRBV5-1 and TRBJ2-3, with TRBD2 matching over 9 bases. The TCR sequence derives from a male donor with ankylosing spondylitis. Sequencing was done on a sample of blood, either unsorted or a sorted T cell fraction (not recorded which). The CDR3 nucleotides are TGCGCCAGCAGCTTAATGGAGCGGGGGGCCCACACAGATACGCAGTATTTT. It specifies CASSLMERGAHTDTQYF.